The rows below give T cell receptor beta chains drawn from one sample of a study of beta chain features in type 1 diabetes. Repertoires were generated with immunoSEQ multiplex PCR, while TCRdb's copy carries only in-frame clones and drops some. The sample holds about 270,000 clones, 14% seen once. The sample taken for sequencing was naive CD4+ T cells from blood. All receptors come from a man in his thirties or forties with type 1 diabetes. Each CDR3 is given with its conserved first and last residue. A D gene is named only where the DNA matches it firmly. Size is stated for part of the rows, as once, few or many counts, or as a class when the clone is expanded.

v_gene	abundance	j_gene	d_gene	CDR3aa	CDR3nt
TRBV5-1	few	TRBJ1-5	NA	CASSFGGGQPQHF	TGCGCCAGCAGCTTCGGGGGTGGCCAGCCCCAGCATTTT
TRBV18	NA	TRBJ2-1	TRBD2	CASSPAGTSGNEQFF	TGTGCCAGCTCACCAGCCGGGACTAGCGGCAATGAGCAGTTCTTC
TRBV6-5	few	TRBJ2-3	TRBD2	CASSPTSRVDTQYF	TGTGCCAGCAGCCCGACTAGCCGTGTAGATACGCAGTATTTT
TRBV15	few	TRBJ2-1	NA	CATCAGGYNEQFF	TGTGCCACCTGTGCTGGAGGCTACAATGAGCAGTTCTTC
TRBV30	few	TRBJ1-4	NA	CAWSVQAEKLFF	TGTGCCTGGAGTGTACAGGCGGAAAAACTGTTTTTT
TRBV18	few	TRBJ2-7	TRBD1	CASSPSTGGYEQYF	TGTGCCAGCTCACCATCGACAGGGGGCTACGAGCAGTACTTC
TRBV7-3	few	TRBJ2-6	TRBD2	CASSSGGGSGANVLTF	TGTGCCAGCAGCTCCGGGGGGGGCTCTGGGGCCAACGTCCTGACTTTC
TRBV29-1	few	TRBJ1-5	NA	CSVESGGDQPQHF	TGCAGCGTTGAATCGGGGGGCGATCAGCCCCAGCATTTT
TRBV28	NA	TRBJ1-5	NA	CASSLFGPSGLSGIEQPQHF	TGTGCCAGCAGTTTATTTGGGCCAAGCGGATTGTCGGGGATCGAGCAGCCCCAGCATTTT
TRBV14	few	TRBJ2-7	NA	CASSQVDSPKGYEQYF	TGTGCCAGCAGCCAAGTGGACTCTCCCAAGGGCTACGAGCAGTACTTC
TRBV7-2	NA	TRBJ2-2	NA	CASNLVAAGELFF	TGTGCCAGCAACCTCGTGGCGGCCGGGGAGCTGTTTTTT
TRBV4-3	NA	TRBJ2-1	TRBD2	CASSQSGTSGINEQFF	TGCGCCAGCAGCCAGTCCGGGACTAGCGGGATCAATGAGCAGTTCTTC
TRBV27	NA	TRBJ2-7	NA	CASRTGGYRNSYEQYF	TGTGCCAGCCGCACGGGGGGCTATCGGAACTCCTACGAGCAGTACTTC
TRBV7-3	NA	TRBJ2-1	NA	CASSLSSFDEQFF	TGTGCCAGCAGCTTAAGTTCCTTCGATGAGCAGTTCTTC
TRBV6-1	NA	TRBJ2-3	TRBD2	CASSQREGRDTQYF	TGTGCCAGCAGTCAGCGGGAGGGTAGAGATACGCAGTATTTT
TRBV30	few	TRBJ1-1	NA	CAWSVGPEAFF	TGTGCCTGGAGTGTGGGCCCTGAAGCTTTCTTT
TRBV29-1	NA	TRBJ1-3	NA	CSVWTATGNTIYF	TGCAGCGTTTGGACAGCGACTGGAAACACCATATATTTT
TRBV7-3	few	TRBJ2-5	TRBD2	CASSEIPGLAGGETQYF	TGTGCCAGCAGCGAGATACCGGGACTAGCGGGAGGAGAGACCCAGTACTTC
TRBV30	few	TRBJ2-1	NA	CAWETGTPGDEQFF	TGTGCCTGGGAGACCGGGACCCCGGGGGATGAGCAGTTCTTC
TRBV5-1	NA	TRBJ1-1	NA	CASSLESRSEAFF	TGCGCCAGCAGCTTGGAATCGAGGTCTGAAGCTTTCTTT
TRBV18	NA	TRBJ1-2	NA	CASSPPNREDGYTF	TGTGCCAGCTCACCACCGAACAGGGAAGATGGCTACACCTTC
TRBV28	NA	TRBJ2-7	NA	CASVGLASYEQYF	TGTGCCAGCGTAGGGCTAGCTTCCTACGAGCAGTACTTC
TRBV10-3	NA	TRBJ2-3	TRBD1	CAIRRDSFSTDTQYF	TGTGCCATCAGAAGGGACAGCTTTAGCACAGATACGCAGTATTTT
TRBV7-6	NA	TRBJ2-3	TRBD2	CASSSPGTSGPFSTDTQYF	TGTGCCAGCAGCTCCCCCGGGACTAGCGGGCCCTTTAGCACAGATACGCAGTATTTT
TRBV6-6	NA	TRBJ2-1	NA	CASSYPPQLSEQFF	TGTGCCAGCAGTTACCCCCCCCAATTGAGTGAGCAGTTCTTC
TRBV12-5	few	TRBJ2-6	NA	CASAPSGANVLTF	TGTGCTAGTGCCCCATCTGGGGCCAACGTCCTGACTTTC
TRBV29-1	NA	TRBJ1-1	NA	CSVEPRAEAFF	TGCAGCGTTGAACCCCGGGCTGAAGCTTTCTTT
TRBV18	NA	TRBJ2-5	NA	CASSPTQETQYF	TGTGCCAGCTCACCAACACAAGAGACCCAGTACTTC
TRBV25-1	few	TRBJ2-2	TRBD1	CASSDYRGTGELFF	TGTGCCAGCAGTGACTACAGGGGCACCGGGGAGCTGTTTTTT
TRBV7-2	NA	TRBJ2-7	TRBD2	CASSFSGVAYEQYF	TGTGCCAGCAGCTTTAGCGGGGTGGCCTACGAGCAGTACTTC
TRBV28	few	TRBJ2-3	NA	CASSLALHTTDTQYF	TGTGCCAGCAGTTTGGCTCTTCATACCACAGATACGCAGTATTTT
TRBV28	few	TRBJ2-7	TRBD2	CASSLGDYPSYEQYF	TGTGCCAGCAGTTTGGGGGACTACCCTTCCTACGAGCAGTACTTC
TRBV18	few	TRBJ2-3	NA	CASAYTGLEDTQYF	TGTGCCAGCGCATATACGGGGTTGGAAGATACGCAGTATTTT
TRBV5-1	NA	TRBJ2-5	NA	CASSLYVGRPSGAQYF	TGCGCCAGCAGCTTGTATGTGGGGAGGCCCTCGGGGGCCCAGTACTTC
TRBV2	NA	TRBJ2-7	TRBD1	CAGGRTGGGYEQYF	TGTGCCGGCGGGAGGACAGGGGGCGGGTACGAGCAGTACTTC
TRBV18	few	TRBJ2-1	TRBD1	CASSPRTGSSYNEQFF	TGTGCCAGCTCACCACGGACAGGGAGCTCCTACAATGAGCAGTTCTTC
TRBV6-5	few	TRBJ2-3	NA	CASSRGTDTQYF	TGTGCCAGCAGTAGGGGAACAGATACGCAGTATTTT